The 21 T cell receptor beta chains in this list originate from one sample, sequenced in a study of graft-versus-host responses after intestinal transplantation. These receptors are not linked to any known antigen. TCRdb's table, derived via immunoSEQ multiplex PCR, lists solely in-frame clones and lacks some. This table holds approximately 49,000 clones, roughly 95% found once. The sample in question was unstimulated CD8+ T cells sorted from spleen or lymph node cells, obtained before transplant. These receptors all come from a human donor who was the organ donor for an intestinal transplant.

V and J are TRBV7-6 and TRBJ2-1, with D perhaps matching TRBD2 (6 bases). Germline assignment: CDR1 SGHVS and CDR2 FNYEAQ. This CDR3 comprises 15 residues. Between the trimmed V and J ends, which lost 1 base and 4 bases, there was a span of 11 bases. The CDR3 coding sequence is TGTGCCAGCAGCTTAGGGGCAGGGAGGTACAATGAGCAGTTCTTC. It encodes CASSLGAGRYNEQFF.

This clone was counted between two and nine times. The chain is built from TRBV13 and TRBJ2-2; D gene unclear. The CDR3 length is 12 residues. The germline V gene has CDR1 PRHDT and CDR2 FYEKMQ (reference sequence). Trimming cost V 5 bases and J 5 bases, with 6 bases left between them. This CDR3 reads CASSRETGELFF. The DNA for the CDR3 is TGTGCCAGCAGCCGTGAGACCGGGGAGCTGTTTTTT.

The chain links TRBV5-4 to TRBJ2-7; 7 nucleotides match TRBD1. Per germline, CDR1 SGHNT and CDR2 YYREEE (reference sequence). V shed 4 bases and J 0 bases; nucleotides not matched to a gene: 4. This CDR3 contains 14 residues. This CDR3 is CASSLTGTSYEQYF. CDR3 DNA sequence: TGTGCCAGCAGCCTGACAGGGACCTCCTACGAGCAGTACTTC.

The chain joins TRBV9 to TRBJ2-7, with a weak D call TRBD1 (6 bases). Germline loops: CDR1 SGDLS, CDR2 YYNGEE. V was pared by 0 bases and J by 3 bases, with 16 bases between. The CDR3 is 16 amino acids. CDR3: CASSVGVGGKDYEQYF. DNA for the CDR3: TGTGCCAGCAGCGTAGGCGTAGGGGGTAAAGACTACGAGCAGTACTTC.

The chain is built from TRBV28 and TRBJ2-7, with D tentatively TRBD1 (7 bases). V was trimmed by 3 bases and J by 4 bases, leaving 13 bases between them. The CDR3 is 14 residues long. CDR1 is MDHEN and CDR2 is SYDVKM in the germline V gene. The CDR3 region has the DNA TGTGCCAGCAGTTTGCGGGGACAGCAATACGAGCAGTACTTC. Amino acid sequence: CASSLRGQQYEQYF.

The chain combines TRBV19 with TRBJ2-2, with D possibly being TRBD1 (6 bases). Germline CDR1 and CDR2: LNHDA and SQIVND (reference sequence). V was trimmed by 2 bases and J by 1 base, leaving 8 bases between them. The CDR3 has 15 residues. The CDR3 region is CASSITGLNTGELFF. CDR3 sequence (DNA): TGTGCCAGTAGTATAACAGGGCTGAACACCGGGGAGCTGTTTTTT.

V is TRBV4-3 and J is TRBJ2-3; 9 bases match TRBD2. V gave up 4 bases and J gave up 4 bases; unmatched junction bases: 3. The CDR3 contains 14 residues. Germline V CDR1 and CDR2: LGHNA, YSLEER. CDR3 nucleotides: TGCGCCAGCAGCCCGGGACTAGCATCAGATACGCAGTATTTT. Translating it yields CASSPGLASDTQYF.

This chain joins TRBV5-8 and TRBJ1-1; D gene uncertain. CDR1 SGHTS and CDR2 YDEGEE come from the germline V gene. The ends were cut back, 3 bases at V and 5 bases at J, with 14 bases in the middle. The CDR3 sequence is 14 residues long. Here the CDR3 reads CASSWLEVGTEAFF. Written as DNA, the CDR3 is TGTGCCAGCAGCTGGCTCGAGGTCGGTACTGAAGCTTTCTTT.

V gene TRBV21-1 combines with J gene TRBJ1-2. TRBV21-1 is a pseudogene segment. This CDR3 is built from 17 residues. CDR3 loop: CASSKVTVGSANYGYTF. The CDR3 DNA reads as TGTGCCAGCAGCAAAGTTACGGTGGGATCCGCTAACTATGGCTACACCTTC.

The chain has TRBV4-1 and TRBJ2-7; TRBD1 matches 7 bases. CDR1 is MGHRA, CDR2 YSYEKL, per germline. V dropped 0 bases and J dropped 6; count of bases not matched to a gene: 5. This CDR3 region has 14 residues. CDR3 nucleotide sequence: TGCGCCAGCAGCCAAGATTCGCAGGGGGTCGAGCAGTACTTC. This sequence encodes CASSQDSQGVEQYF.

The chain joins TRBV7-2 to TRBJ2-1; unclear D gene. Trimming stripped 0 bases from V and 1 base from J, with 7 bases between. This CDR3 region has 15 residues. The germline CDR1 and CDR2 sequences are SGHTA and FQGNSA. CDR3 DNA sequence: TGTGCCAGCAGCTTAGCCGACGGATCCTACAATGAGCAGTTCTTC. Amino acid sequence: CASSLADGSYNEQFF.

This sequence joins TRBV28 and TRBJ2-7; D may match TRBD1 or TRBD2 (5 bases each). Trimming took 7 bases from V and 7 from J, leaving 20 bases between them. Germline-derived CDR1 and CDR2 are MDHEN and SYDVKM. There are 14 residues in the CDR3. The CDR3 reads CASKSTGTGGEQYF. Written as DNA, the CDR3 is TGTGCCAGCAAAAGTACCGGGACCGGAGGTGAGCAGTACTTC.

The chain carries TRBV4-2 and TRBJ1-1; possibly TRBD1 for D (5 bases). The CDR3 extends over 12 amino acids. Germline V gene data show CDR1 as LGHNA and CDR2 as YNFKEQ. Trimming shortened V by 5 bases and J by 5 bases, and 9 bases separated the two germline ends. The CDR3: CASSSRVTEAFF. Here the CDR3 DNA reads TGTGCCAGCAGCAGCAGGGTTACTGAAGCTTTCTTT.

The chain combines TRBV9 with TRBJ1-5, with a tentative D call TRBD1 (5 bases). Per the germline V gene, CDR1 is SGDLS and CDR2 is YYNGEE. Trimming removed 1 base at V and 5 bases at J, with 7 bases between. The CDR3 is 13 amino acids. The CDR3 loop is CASSVQGDQPQHF. CDR3 DNA sequence: TGTGCCAGCAGCGTACAGGGCGATCAGCCCCAGCATTTT. The full variable domain, its missing parts supplied by reference TRBV9 and TRBJ1-5, is DSGVTQTPKHLITATGQRVTLRCSPRSGDLSVYWYQQSLDQGLQFLIQYYNGEERAKGNILERFSAQQFPDLHSELNLSSLELGDSALYFCASSVQGDQPQHFGDGTRLSIL.

The rearrangement joins TRBV7-9 to TRBJ1-3; D unresolved. The CDR3 is made up of 16 amino acids. Trimming shortened V by 3 bases and J by 1 base, and 13 bases separated the two germline ends. Germline V CDR1 and CDR2: SEHNR, FQNEAQ (reference sequence). The CDR3 DNA reads as TGTGCCAGCAGCTTCAACATAATTGGGTCTGGAAACACCATATATTTT. This gives the protein CASSFNIIGSGNTIYF. The full variable domain, rest sourced from reference TRBV7-9 and TRBJ1-3, is DTGVSQNPRHKITKRGQNVTFRCDPISEHNRLYWYRQTLGQGPEFLTYFQNEAQLEKSRLLSDRFSAERPKGSFSTLEIQRTEQGDSAMYLCASSFNIIGSGNTIYFGEGSWLTVV.

The chain employs TRBV27 and TRBJ2-3; 7 bases map to TRBD1. J lost 3 bases, V lost 5 bases, and 5 bases had no gene match. Per germline, CDR1 MNHEY and CDR2 SMNVEV (reference sequence). This CDR3 has 14 residues. The CDR3 loop is CASSTRQGTDTQYF. The DNA of the CDR3 is TGTGCCAGCAGTACCCGACAGGGAACAGATACGCAGTATTTT.

The V call is TRBV2, the J call TRBJ1-4; D is undetermined. Germline assignment: CDR1 SNHLY and CDR2 FYNNEI. V lost 3 bases, J lost 6 bases, and 20 bases lay in between. The CDR3 has 17 residues. In DNA, the CDR3 is TGTGCCAGCAGTGACTTATTGTCAGATAACCAGCATGAAAAACTGTTTTTT. Protein: CASSDLLSDNQHEKLFF.

The chain's CDR3 is CATSQGRTEAFF. DNA for the CDR3: TGTGCCACATCCCAGGGGAGGACTGAAGCTTTCTTT. The chain carries TRBV19 and TRBJ1-1, with TRBD1 as a possible D gene (6 bases). The CDR3 spans 12 residues. Germline assignment: CDR1 LNHDA and CDR2 SQIVND (reference sequence). Trimming removed 10 bases at V and 5 bases at J, with 14 bases between. The entire variable domain, with the rest obtained from reference TRBV19 and TRBJ1-1, is as follows: DGGITQSPKYLFRKEGQNVTLSCEQNLNHDAMYWYRQDPGQGLRLIYYSQIVNDFQKGDIAEGYSVSREKKESFPLTVTSAQKNPTAFYLCATSQGRTEAFFGQGTRLTVV.

This chain uses TRBV6-1 with TRBJ2-5, with a possible D match to TRBD1 (5 bases). Trimming removed 3 bases from V and 5 bases from J, with 19 bases in between. This CDR3 is 16 amino acids long. Germline V lookup: CDR1 MNHNS, CDR2 SASEGT. The CDR3 spells CASSDGIGAMKETQYF. The DNA of the CDR3 is TGTGCCAGCAGTGATGGGATAGGGGCGATGAAGGAGACCCAGTACTTC.

On this clone itself: The junction shows a germline mismatch at one end, possibly a read error. J is TRBJ2-3 and V is TRBV6-6; possibly TRBD2 for D (5 bases). Per the germline V gene, CDR1 is MNHNY and CDR2 is SVGAGI (reference sequence). The CDR3 is 13 residues long. The CDR3 nucleotides read TGTGCCAGCAGCCTCACTCCAGGACTGGGTATGACGTTT. The encoded protein is CASSLTPGLGMTF.

The chain has TRBV7-2 and TRBJ2-7; 9 nucleotides match TRBD2. The CDR3 sequence is 17 residues long. V shed 5 bases, J shed 4 bases, and the junction held 15 bases outside the gene matches. Germline CDR1 is SGHTA and CDR2 is FQGNSA. CDR3 residues: CASSPTRPGLALYEQYF. In nucleotides, the CDR3 is TGTGCCAGCAGCCCCACACGACCGGGACTAGCTCTGTACGAGCAGTACTTC. Supplemented by reference TRBV7-2 and TRBJ2-7, the full variable domain reads GAGVSQSPSNKVTEKGKDVELRCDPISGHTALYWYRQSLGQGLEFLIYFQGNSAPDKSGLPSDRFSAERTGGSVSTLTIQRTQQEDSAVYLCASSPTRPGLALYEQYFGPGTRLTVT.